This entry is about one TCR beta chain. The entry originates in a study of CD8 T cells in Susac syndrome. Study summary: Among the Susac syndrome patients sequenced, about 6 had active disease and 8 or 9 were in remission. There were Susac syndrome patients who were therapy-naive at blood draw, others on corticosteroids, and others on intravenous immunoglobulin alone.

Negative magnetic isolation gave CD8+ and CD4+ cells; FACS enriched CD8+ TEMRA. Trimming pared 6 bases from V and 8 bases from J, leaving 22 bases between. The CDR3 contains 15 residues. RNA totalling roughly 0.45 to 1 ug underwent reverse transcription with random hexamers. The amplification used immunoSEQ multiplex PCR on TCR beta CDR3; it spanned 54 Vbeta and 13 Jbeta. Each CDR3 protein gets one entry after TCRdb re-called the immunoSEQ multiplex PCR reads with MiXCR. The sample shows 110,000 to 150,000 distinct CDR3 sequences, nearly 97% of them seen only once. Input material: CD4+ T cells from PBMCs. J is TRBJ1-2 and V is TRBV12-3 or TRBV12-4, with TRBD1 as a possible D gene (5 bases). The sequence was obtained from a human donor with Susac syndrome. CDR3 DNA sequence: TGTGCCAGCAGGGGGGTTCCGGGGCGCGGAGGCGGCTACACCTTC. Its protein is CASRGVPGRGGGYTF.